This T cell receptor beta chain appears in the sequencing data of a study of cytomegalovirus exposure and HLA in healthy donors. Findings and limits, study-wide: An analysis that was carried out later associated 16,000 or so TCR beta sequences with HLA alleles at 0.05 false discovery rate.

This CDR3 spans 15 amino acids. Germline loops: CDR1 MNHNS, CDR2 SASEGT. 60 Vbeta and 13 Jbeta primers were used in PCR. The table came from immunoSEQ multiplex PCR; TCRdb's copy has only in-frame clones and leaves some out. Found here are under 200,000 clones, roughly 78% of them singletons; the top ten hold approximately 3.1%. This clone appeared once. Its target is unknown. This receptor was identified in a woman aged 40 to 50 in good health and CMV-seronegative. This chain connects TRBV6-1 to TRBJ2-5; 9 bases are a match to TRBD1. Matching the DNA end better, TRBJ2-7 makes the J call doubtful. The sequenced sample was PBMCs. The CDR3 DNA is TGTGCCAGCAGCTTGGGACAGGGCTCCACCTACGAGCAGTACTTC. Translating gives CASSLGQGSTYEQYF.